This TCR beta chain is drawn from a study of blood T cells in healthy people across ages. Overall study: Template switching picked up about one barcoded beta molecule for each two T cells.

Study-level results: Unsorted PBMCs ruled out conclusive naive versus antigen-experienced comparison. TCR beta diversity correlated strongly with naive T cell percentage.

This clonotype was counted a single time. The antigen is undetermined. Germline CDR1 reads MNHNS; CDR2 reads SASEGT. The CDR3 is 13 amino acids. With 10 bases removed from V and 1 base from J, the gap between germline ends came to 10 bases. It was with a sample-barcoded 5' primer and a J-beta primer mix that a second PCR of about 6 to 12 cycles was run. TCRdb passed the 5' RACE reads through MiXCR, listing each CDR3 protein once. The sample carries 800,000 to 950,000 distinct CDR3 sequences, around 49% recorded once. Around 9.4 milliliters was the volume of peripheral blood drawn from each donor. Source material: blood. V is TRBV6-1 and J is TRBJ2-2, with unresolved D. This TCR was recovered from a man aged 30-40 years in good health. CDR3 sequence: CAIERQNTGELFF. In nucleotides, the CDR3 is TGTGCCATAGAAAGACAGAACACCGGGGAGCTGTTTTTT.